This passage covers 10 T cell receptor beta chains from one sample sequenced in a study of response to subunit inactivated influenza vaccine. TCRdb reprocessed the RT-PCR reads via MiXCR and lists one record per CDR3 protein. The top ten clones hold roughly a tenth of a sample with roughly 780,000 distinct CDR3 sequences, approximately 18% of them seen once. Sample: PBMCs from blood, taken about 5 days after vaccination. The receptors stem from a man in his fifties or sixties who received an inactivated influenza vaccine.

The chain recombines TRBV6-2 or TRBV6-3 with TRBJ2-4; 8 positions agree with TRBD2. Germline trimming cut 0 bases from V and 0 bases from J; bases unmatched to any gene: 19. This CDR3 contains 22 residues. The germline V gene encodes CDR1 MNHEY and CDR2 SVGEGT. The CDR3 DNA is TGTGCCAGCAGTTACTCGATTCCCGGGACTAGTTCCCCCGGGCTAGCCAAAAACATTCAGTACTTC. Its protein product is CASSYSIPGTSSPGLAKNIQYF.

This sequence joins TRBV5-1 and TRBJ1-4; D gene ambiguous. This CDR3 contains 15 residues. Trimming pared 4 bases from V and 2 bases from J, leaving 12 bases between. The germline V gene encodes CDR1 SGHRS and CDR2 YFSETQ. The CDR3 nucleotides read TGCGCCAGCAGCCGCAACTCCGCCACTAATGAAAAACTGTTTTTT. This gives the protein CASSRNSATNEKLFF.

This clonotype was counted a few times. This sequence joins TRBV7-8 and TRBJ1-2; possible D gene TRBD1, 6 bases. CDR1 is SGHVS and CDR2 is FQNEAQ in the germline V gene. The germline V and J ends were trimmed by 5 bases and 2 bases, with 9 bases remaining between them. CDR3 size: 13 residues. The DNA for the CDR3 is TGTGCCAGCAGCCATGGACAGAACTATGGCTACACCTTC. Protein sequence: CASSHGQNYGYTF.

Only a few counts were recorded for this clonotype. This chain connects TRBV9 to TRBJ2-1; D gene ambiguous. V lost 0 bases and J lost 9, with 13 bases in between. In germline, CDR1 is SGDLS, CDR2 YYNGEE. CDR3 length: 14 amino acids. The CDR3 coding sequence is TGTGCCAGCAGCGTAGACAAGGCCTCGGGTGAGCAGTTCTTC. It yields the protein CASSVDKASGEQFF.

This clonotype has more than one count but fewer than ten. The chain carries TRBV25-1 and TRBJ2-3, with 9 bases aligning to TRBD1. Looked up from germline, CDR1 is MGHDK and CDR2 is SYGVNS. Losses at the gene ends were 0 bases for V and 2 bases for J; bases not matched to a gene: 12. There are 19 residues in the CDR3. The CDR3 is CASSEYPTGGLALTDTQYF. CDR3 bases: TGTGCCAGCAGTGAATACCCGACAGGGGGATTAGCTCTCACAGATACGCAGTATTTT.

The CDR3 here is CASSLTGTPHTGELFF. Written as DNA, the CDR3 is TGTGCCAGCAGCTTAACAGGGACTCCCCACACCGGGGAGCTGTTTTTT. The chain recombines TRBV7-2 with TRBJ2-2; TRBD1 or TRBD2 may be the D gene (6 bases each). Per germline, CDR1 SGHTA and CDR2 FQGNSA. The CDR3 totals 16 residues. Trimming removed 2 bases at V and 3 bases at J, with 13 bases between. Combining the CDR3 with reference TRBV7-2 and TRBJ2-2 gives the whole variable domain GAGVSQSPSNKVTEKGKDVELRCDPISGHTALYWYRQSLGQGLEFLIYFQGNSAPDKSGLPSDRFSAERTGGSVSTLTIQRTQQEDSAVYLCASSLTGTPHTGELFFGEGSRLTVL.

This clonotype has a handful of counts. This chain uses TRBV6-2 or TRBV6-3 with TRBJ2-3; D unclear. CDR3 size: 12 residues. The germline V gene encodes CDR1 MNHEY and CDR2 SVGEGT. Trimming cost V 2 bases and J 5 bases, with 5 bases left between them. CDR3 region: CASSYGRDTQYF. In nucleotides, the CDR3 is TGTGCCAGCAGTTACGGAAGAGATACGCAGTATTTT.

This clonotype was counted only a few times. V is TRBV4-3 and J is TRBJ2-1, with TRBD2 matching over 10 bases. Germline V gene lookup returns CDR1 LGHNA and CDR2 YSLEER. Losses at the gene ends were 2 bases for V and 4 bases for J; bases not matched to a gene: 5. The CDR3 runs to 16 residues. In nucleotides, the CDR3 is TGCGCCAGCAGCCAATCGGTAGCGGGGGGTTACAATGAGCAGTTCTTC. It codes for CASSQSVAGGYNEQFF.

This clonotype was counted at least ten times. The chain has TRBV10-2 and TRBJ2-1, with 12 bases that match TRBD2. Germline trimming cut 0 bases from V and 4 bases from J; bases unmatched to any gene: 10. The germline V gene has CDR1 WSHSY and CDR2 SAAADI. The CDR3 is 19 amino acids. This CDR3 reads CASSESGRTSGINYNEQFF. CDR3 sequence (DNA): TGCGCCAGCAGTGAGTCGGGGAGGACTAGCGGGATTAATTACAATGAGCAGTTCTTC.

The rearrangement links TRBV10-1 to TRBJ2-3; the match to TRBD2 covers 10 bases. The germline V gene has CDR1 WNHNN and CDR2 SYGVQD (reference sequence). J gave up 0 bases and V 0 bases, and 3 bases lay outside the gene matches. CDR3 size: 17 residues. In DNA, the CDR3 is TGCGCCAGCAGTGAGTCCGGGACTAGCGCTAGCACAGATACGCAGTATTTT. Translation: CASSESGTSASTDTQYF.